This TCR beta chain was identified during a study of T cell responses to AZD1222 COVID-19 vaccine. As for the study in general: Timing groups of about 4 and about 12 weeks for second doses were pooled. Study results and limitations: Spike was spanned by vaccine-associated CD4 TCRs, which were dominant at 160-218 and 743-854.

As regards this clone: Antigen specificity is unknown.

TCRdb's copy holds only in-frame clones and misses some; the assay was immunoSEQ multiplex PCR. The sample records 100,000 to 120,000 clones, roughly 85% being singletons. The CDR3 length is 15 residues. Trimming stripped 0 bases from V and 6 bases from J, with 14 bases between. Germline values: CDR1 MNHEY, CDR2 SVGAGI. The rearrangement joins TRBV6-5 to TRBJ1-1; tentative D call: TRBD1 (5 bases). This specimen consisted of peripheral blood, obtained on day 0 of AZD1222 vaccination. The receptor was isolated from an adult in good health. DNA of the CDR3: TGTGCCAGCAGTTACTCGTACGGGGGGGACCCTGAAGCTTTCTTT. Protein: CASSYSYGGDPEAFF.